This T cell receptor (beta chain) was recovered during a study of T-cell memory formation after mild COVID-19. The length of the CDR3 is 15 residues. Trimming took 1 base from V and 6 from J; bases not matched to a gene: 4. CDR1 and CDR2 from the germline V gene are LNHDA and SQIVND (reference sequence). Broader study findings: Later expanders leaned CD4+, whereas day 15 to 85 contracting clones were balanced CD4/CD8. Within pre-infection memory, some responding clones were found, suggesting cross-reactive memory joined. CM and EM subsets held most contracting CD4+ clones; EMRA held CD8+ ones.

In this sample, this clonotype turned up a few times. No antigen is known for it. Each CDR3 protein gets one entry after TCRdb re-called the 5' RACE reads with MiXCR. The sample lists roughly 350,000 distinct CDR3 sequences, around 27% occurring once. V and J are TRBV19 and TRBJ1-5; TRBD1 aligns across 9 bases. Sequenced material: PBMCs or a T cell subset sorted from them (not recorded which). The receptor was isolated from an adult woman who had mild COVID-19 (a few samples of this study predate the infection). Cell type and time point are not known. Here the CDR3 reads CASSIVGQGSQPQHF. DNA for the CDR3: TGTGCCAGTAGTATAGTGGGACAGGGAAGTCAGCCCCAGCATTTT.